Listed below are T cell receptor beta chains from one sample, sequenced in a study of cytomegalovirus exposure and HLA in healthy donors. Clones were read by immunoSEQ multiplex PCR, and TCRdb kept only the in-frame ones, dropping some. This table has approximately 130,000 clones, approximately 75% appearing once. The specimen was PBMCs. The receptors derive from a male donor in good health and CMV-seronegative. Each CDR3 is given without its conserved first and last residue. Each record gives: V gene, J gene, D gene, CDR3 protein. A D gene is named only where the DNA matches it firmly.

TRBV6-1	TRBJ2-3	-	ASSDTGTDTQY
TRBV7-6	TRBJ1-1	-	ASSLLGTEAF
TRBV2	TRBJ2-5	TRBD1	ASRTYGTGGETQY
TRBV7-2	TRBJ2-3	-	ASSLLGGPGDTQY
TRBV5-8	TRBJ1-5	TRBD1	ASSWDRSNQPQH
TRBV5-6	TRBJ2-2	TRBD1	ASSVDPGGIGGELF
TRBV5-4	TRBJ2-7	TRBD2	ASASGGRDEQY
TRBV2	TRBJ2-5	-	ASTIGTAGGETQY
TRBV4-3	TRBJ1-1	-	ASSLGAGTEAF
TRBV13	TRBJ2-7	-	ASGPRGEYEQY
TRBV6-1	TRBJ1-5	-	ASTQYSNQPQH
TRBV7-8	TRBJ2-7	TRBD1	ASSPPDRGGYEQY
TRBV18	TRBJ2-3	-	ASSPVAGRSTDTQY
TRBV30	TRBJ1-1	-	AWSPSTGSAF
TRBV5-4	TRBJ1-1	-	ASSLGPGGGNTEAF
TRBV11-2	TRBJ2-5	-	ASSAGLGQETQY
TRBV7-9	TRBJ1-2	TRBD1	ASSFSRSGQGAGT
TRBV7-2	TRBJ2-3	-	ASSTRVGLEKGGVPY
TRBV30	TRBJ2-2	-	AWNRALAGELF
TRBV5-1	TRBJ2-2	TRBD1	ASSGQGLTGELF
TRBV27	TRBJ2-1	TRBD2	ASSSHRLAGAYNEQF
TRBV27	TRBJ1-2	-	ASSLQRGNGYT
TRBV6-6	TRBJ1-1	-	ASRLGTGRTEAF
TRBV2	TRBJ2-1	TRBD2	ASSEFLAGSSEQF
TRBV29-1	TRBJ1-4	-	SVEEPSDTATNEKLF
TRBV2	TRBJ1-2	-	ASSGTLYGYT
TRBV6-1	TRBJ1-2	TRBD1	ASNPGQGAYGYT
TRBV19	TRBJ1-4	-	ASSGRPNEKLF
TRBV18	TRBJ1-5	-	ASSPPGDQPQH
TRBV6-5	TRBJ1-1	TRBD1	ASRPGQGEVEAF
TRBV7-9	TRBJ1-3	-	ASSPRGPERNTIY
TRBV6-5	TRBJ2-7	-	ASSYGGTAPYEQY
TRBV7-9	TRBJ2-1	TRBD1	ASSYSGGEQF
TRBV7-2	TRBJ1-2	TRBD1	ASSPWDSLNYGYT
TRBV9	TRBJ2-5	TRBD1	ASSGPGQGETQY
TRBV25-1	TRBJ1-1	-	ASTGGQNAF
TRBV6-6	TRBJ2-7	-	ASSYEAVTYEQY
TRBV6-1	TRBJ1-1	-	ASRVGHLNTEAF
TRBV21-1	TRBJ2-7	-	ASSKRFRGSGDKARY
TRBV4-2	TRBJ2-3	TRBD2	ASSQEEGLASTDTQY
TRBV7-8	TRBJ1-5	-	ASSFSGQPQH
TRBV6-5	TRBJ1-3	-	ASSRYGSGNTIY
TRBV27	TRBJ1-4	-	ASRNRAHEKLF
TRBV29-1	TRBJ2-5	-	SVKRQETQY
TRBV29-1	TRBJ1-1	TRBD1	SVERGRMTEAF
TRBV30	TRBJ1-1	-	AWSVLGRAF
TRBV4-2	TRBJ2-3	TRBD2	ASSQGREAGGSDTQY
TRBV6-5	TRBJ1-1	-	ASSYSYREHTEAF
TRBV19	TRBJ1-2	-	ASSIRQAQDYGYT
TRBV7-2	TRBJ2-1	TRBD1	ASSPQGAPGQF
TRBV27	TRBJ2-7	TRBD2	ASSIGGVYEQY
TRBV18	TRBJ2-3	-	ASSPNSPDTQY
TRBV11-2	TRBJ2-3	TRBD2	ASSLDSWRGKSTDTQY